The 23 T cell receptor beta chains below all came from one sample that was sequenced in a study of control samples from healthy donors and cancer patients. The repertoire was sequenced with immunoSEQ multiplex PCR; TCRdb's copy has only in-frame clones and lacks some. The table records 150,000 to 200,000 clones, roughly nine tenths of them present only once. Sequencing input: blood. Every receptor here comes from a woman in her thirties in good health.

The chain recombines TRBV27 with TRBJ1-1, with TRBD1 matching 8 bases. This CDR3 region has 13 residues. After removal of 8 bases from V and 5 bases from J, the junction contained 7 bases not matched to a gene. CDR1 is MNHEY, CDR2 SMNVEV, per germline (reference sequence). CDR3 nucleotides: TGTGCCAGCGGTAGACAGGGGCGGACTGAAGCTTTCTTT. This encodes CASGRQGRTEAFF.

This clone came up a few times. V gene TRBV7-2 combines with J gene TRBJ1-2; D ambiguous. CDR3 length equals 14 residues. V lost 1 base and J 1 base, leaving 7 bases between the germline ends. Looked up from germline, CDR1 is SGHTA and CDR2 is FQGNSA. The CDR3: CASSLGFDNYGYTF. The CDR3 nucleotides read TGTGCCAGCAGCTTAGGATTCGATAACTATGGCTACACCTTC. Supplemented by reference TRBV7-2 and TRBJ1-2, the full variable domain reads GAGVSQSPSNKVTEKGKDVELRCDPISGHTALYWYRQSLGQGLEFLIYFQGNSAPDKSGLPSDRFSAERTGGSVSTLTIQRTQQEDSAVYLCASSLGFDNYGYTFGSGTRLTVV.

The V gene is TRBV6-6, the J gene TRBJ1-3; 9 nucleotides line up with TRBD1. Germline values: CDR1 MNHNY, CDR2 SVGAGI (reference sequence). There are 14 residues in the CDR3. J gave up 7 bases and V 2 bases, and 3 bases lay outside the gene matches. CDR3 sequence (DNA): TGTGCCAGCAGTTACGGGACAGGGAGTAACACCATATATTTT. Translated: CASSYGTGSNTIYF.

V usage is TRBV19 and J usage is TRBJ1-5; 7 bases are shared with TRBD1. The germline gives CDR1 LNHDA, CDR2 SQIVND (reference sequence). The J segment lost 3 bases and the V segment lost 3 bases, leaving 5 bases of the junction unmatched. The CDR3 extends over 15 amino acids. CDR3 DNA: TGTGCCAGTAGTATCGGACAGGCCTCCAATCAGCCCCAGCATTTT. Translation: CASSIGQASNQPQHF.

This clone was detected only once. V and J are TRBV27 and TRBJ2-7; 13 bases match TRBD2. This CDR3 spans 12 amino acids. V lost 10 bases to trimming and J lost 6 bases; unmatched junction nucleotides: 3. CDR1 MNHEY and CDR2 SMNVEV come from the germline V gene (reference sequence). CDR3 loop: CATWTSGSEQYF. DNA of the CDR3: TGTGCCACCTGGACTAGCGGGAGCGAGCAGTACTTC.

This chain joins TRBV2 and TRBJ1-4, with D perhaps TRBD1 (6 bases). CDR3 length: 14 residues. V was cut by 6 bases and J by 2 bases, with 10 bases left in between. Germline-derived CDR1 and CDR2 are SNHLY and FYNNEI. In nucleotides, the CDR3 is TGTGCCAGCAGGGGGGGGGCTACTAATGAAAAACTGTTTTTT. Protein: CASRGGATNEKLFF.

V gene TRBV6-1 combines with J gene TRBJ2-7, with D tentatively TRBD2 (5 bases). V was clipped by 5 bases and J by 0 bases, with 11 bases between them. CDR1 is MNHNS and CDR2 is SASEGT in the germline V gene. This CDR3 has 14 amino acids. The CDR3: CASSPLLDSYEQYF. Here the CDR3 DNA reads TGTGCCAGCAGTCCCCTACTAGACTCCTACGAGCAGTACTTC.

The chain is built from TRBV28 and TRBJ1-5, with unresolved D. Trimming cost V 3 bases and J 0 bases, with 9 bases left between them. In germline, CDR1 is MDHEN, CDR2 SYDVKM. The CDR3 contains 15 residues. Written as DNA, the CDR3 is TGTGCCAGCAGTTTCCCCGCGGATAGCAATCAGCCCCAGCATTTT. Translating gives CASSFPADSNQPQHF.

This chain links TRBV7-6 with TRBJ2-7; 7 nucleotides align to TRBD2. V shed 5 bases, J shed 4 bases, and the junction held 5 bases outside the gene matches. Germline values: CDR1 SGHVS, CDR2 FNYEAQ. The CDR3 sequence is 13 residues long. CDR3 in DNA: TGTGCCAGCAGCCCCGGGACTAAGTACGAGCAGTACTTC. This gives the protein CASSPGTKYEQYF.

The gene calls are TRBV28 and TRBJ1-5; D uncertain. The ends were cut back, 3 bases at V and 2 bases at J, with 11 bases in the middle. CDR1 is MDHEN and CDR2 is SYDVKM in the germline V gene. This CDR3 region has 15 residues. This CDR3 is CASSLEGAGNQPQHF. The CDR3 DNA sequence: TGTGCCAGCAGTTTGGAGGGTGCGGGCAATCAGCCCCAGCATTTT.

This chain joins TRBV30 and TRBJ2-7; 7 bases align to TRBD1. With 7 bases clipped from V and 4 bases from J, the junction kept 10 bases outside the gene matches. The CDR3 is 13 amino acids. The germline V gene encodes CDR1 GTSNPN and CDR2 SVGIG (reference sequence). In nucleotides, the CDR3 is TGTGCCTATGAGACAGGGTTTAATTACGAGCAGTACTTC. It codes for CAYETGFNYEQYF.

This rearrangement joins TRBV6-2 or TRBV6-3 to TRBJ1-5; 7 bases align to TRBD1. The CDR3 is 14 residues long. Per the germline V gene, CDR1 is MNHEY and CDR2 is SVGEGT. V was pared by 4 bases and J by 7 bases, with 7 bases of the junction left unmatched. The CDR3 is CASSSPTGRQPQHF. The CDR3 nucleotides are TGTGCCAGCAGTTCCCCGACAGGGAGGCAGCCCCAGCATTTT.

This chain joins TRBV7-9 and TRBJ2-5, with D unclear. V was shortened by 1 base and J by 5 bases, with 8 bases between the two germline ends. Germline CDR1 and CDR2: SEHNR and FQNEAQ (reference sequence). CDR3 length equals 13 residues. This chain's CDR3 is CASSLEVRETQYF. The CDR3 region has the DNA TGTGCCAGCAGCTTAGAGGTGCGGGAGACCCAGTACTTC.

The chain uses TRBV25-1 and TRBJ2-3; 12 bases are shared with TRBD2. CDR3 length equals 14 residues. In germline, CDR1 is MGHDK, CDR2 SYGVNS. J gave up 4 bases and V 8 bases, and 4 bases lay outside the gene matches. The CDR3, as DNA: TGTGCCAGCGGACGGACTAGCGGGGCAGATACGCAGTATTTT. It translates to CASGRTSGADTQYF.

The chain links TRBV5-1 to TRBJ2-7; 10 bases are a match to TRBD2. Germline CDR1 SGHRS, CDR2 YFSETQ. The CDR3 sequence is 17 residues long. V was clipped by 0 bases and J by 1 base; unmatched bases: 7. DNA for the CDR3: TGCGCCAGCAGCTTGGCCCTCCAGCGGGAGGGGTCCTACGAGCAGTACTTC. Translation: CASSLALQREGSYEQYF.

The V call is TRBV14, the J call TRBJ1-1; D might be TRBD1 (6 bases). The germline V gene encodes CDR1 SGHDN and CDR2 FVKESK. There are 12 residues in the CDR3. Trimming took 7 bases from V and 12 from J, leaving 18 bases between them. CDR3 coding DNA: TGTGCCAGCACCCGGGGGGGCCGGGGAACTTTCTTT. This codes for CASTRGGRGTFF.

This chain links TRBV7-2 with TRBJ2-7; TRBD1 is a possible D gene (5 bases). The CDR3 runs to 14 residues. V lost 0 bases to trimming and J lost 5 bases, with 11 bases between them. The germline CDR1 and CDR2 sequences are SGHTA and FQGNSA. The CDR3 is CASSLARNRNEQYF. In nucleotides, the CDR3 is TGTGCCAGCAGCTTAGCAAGGAACAGGAACGAGCAGTACTTC.

This chain links TRBV7-2 with TRBJ1-6; possibly TRBD1 for D (5 bases). The CDR3 has 15 amino acids. V lost 5 bases, J lost 7 bases, and 15 bases lay in between. Per germline, CDR1 SGHTA and CDR2 FQGNSA. The DNA for the CDR3 is TGTGCCAGCAGCCAGTGGGTAGGGGAAAATTCACCCCTCCACTTT. Translated: CASSQWVGENSPLHF.

This clone was seen only once. V is TRBV11-2 and J is TRBJ2-2; D may be TRBD1 (5 bases). CDR1 and CDR2 (germline): SGHAT, FQNNGV. The length of the CDR3 is 15 residues. Trimming took 1 base from V and 1 from J, leaving 7 bases between them. The CDR3 sequence: CASSLGGLNTGELFF. The CDR3 region has the DNA TGTGCCAGCAGCTTAGGGGGCCTGAACACCGGGGAGCTGTTTTTT.

The rearrangement links TRBV2 to TRBJ2-3; TRBD2 is a possible D gene (5 bases). The CDR3 is made up of 15 amino acids. CDR1 is SNHLY, CDR2 FYNNEI, per germline. Trimming shortened V by 0 bases and J by 7 bases, and 14 bases separated the two germline ends. CDR3 in DNA: TGTGCCAGCAGTGAAGCGCGGGTAGCAAGCAATACGCAGTATTTT. Residues: CASSEARVASNTQYF.

In its sample, this clone was seen once. The chain couples TRBV6-1 to TRBJ2-7; TRBD2 matches at 10 bases. Germline values: CDR1 MNHNS, CDR2 SASEGT. With 3 bases clipped from V and 5 bases from J, the junction kept 4 bases outside the gene matches. The length of the CDR3 is 14 residues. The DNA of the CDR3 is TGTGCCAGCAGTGACCCCGGGACTAGCGACGAGCAGTACTTC. This codes for CASSDPGTSDEQYF.

Concerning this clone itself: The identical CDR3 is also encoded by other nucleotide sequences in the sample. J is TRBJ1-1 and V is TRBV28; a possible D gene is TRBD1 (5 bases). The germline V gene encodes CDR1 MDHEN and CDR2 SYDVKM. The CDR3 runs to 14 residues. Trimming shortened V by 2 bases and J by 0 bases, and 7 bases separated the two germline ends. CDR3 sequence: CASSLGGMNTEAFF. The CDR3, as DNA: TGTGCCAGCAGTTTAGGGGGGATGAACACTGAAGCTTTCTTT. Filled out from reference TRBV28 and TRBJ1-1, the complete variable domain reads DVKVTQSSRYLVKRTGEKVFLECVQDMDHENMFWYRQDPGLGLRLIYFSYDVKMKEKGDIPEGYSVSREKKERFSLILESASTNQTSMYLCASSLGGMNTEAFFGQGTRLTVV.

For the CDR3, the DNA is TGTGCCAGCAGCCAAGGGGACACCCAAGAGACCCAGTACTTC. Translating gives CASSQGDTQETQYF. This chain joins TRBV3-1 (or the pseudogene TRBV3-2) and TRBJ2-5; a possible D gene is TRBD1 (6 bases). The CDR3 consists of 14 residues. V was clipped by 1 base and J by 1 base, with 7 bases between them. Germline lookup yields CDR1 LGHDT and CDR2 YNNKEL (reference sequence).